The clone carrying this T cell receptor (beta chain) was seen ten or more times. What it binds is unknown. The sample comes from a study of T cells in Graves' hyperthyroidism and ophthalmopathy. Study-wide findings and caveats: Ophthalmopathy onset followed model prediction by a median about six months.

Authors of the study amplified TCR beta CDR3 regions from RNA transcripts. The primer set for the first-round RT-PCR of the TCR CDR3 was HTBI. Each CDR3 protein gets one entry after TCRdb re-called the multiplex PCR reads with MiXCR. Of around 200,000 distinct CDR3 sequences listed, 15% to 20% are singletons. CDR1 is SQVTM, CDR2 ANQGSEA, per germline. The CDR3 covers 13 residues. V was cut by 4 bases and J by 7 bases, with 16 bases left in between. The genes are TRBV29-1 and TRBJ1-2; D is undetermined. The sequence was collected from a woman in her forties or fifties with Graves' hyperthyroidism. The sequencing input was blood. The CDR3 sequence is CSVGSTSSVGYTF. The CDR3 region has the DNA TGCAGCGTTGGGTCCACCTCGTCGGTTGGCTACACCTTC.